A selection of T cell receptor beta chains follows, all from one sample in a study of T cells after yellow fever vaccination. TCRdb reprocessed the 5' RACE reads with MiXCR, giving one entry per CDR3 protein. Of approximately 550,000 distinct CDR3 sequences detected, 13% appear once; the ten largest clones hold over 12%. The sample in question was PBMCs, obtained on the day of the yellow fever booster vaccination. These receptors were collected from a man under 40 who received the YFV17D yellow fever vaccine. Both conserved end residues are part of each CDR3. The D gene is left open where the match is weak. The size of a clone is reported for some rows only, either as once, few or many, or as a class for expanded clones.

J | size | D | V | DNA | CDR3
TRBJ2-7 | . | . | TRBV20-1 | TGCAGTGCTAGAGATCTTCGGGCCTCCTACGAGCAGTACTTC | CSARDLRASYEQYF
TRBJ1-2 | . | . | TRBV7-9 | TGTGCCAGCAGCTTAATACAGTATGGCTACACCTTC | CASSLIQYGYTF
TRBJ2-1 | . | TRBD2 | TRBV20-1 | TGCAGTGCTAGTCGCGGGAGGGCGGGGTACAATGAGCAGTTCTTC | CSASRGRAGYNEQFF
TRBJ2-5 | . | . | TRBV6-5 | TGTGCCAGCAGTTACCGGGTCGGAGAGACCCAGTACTTC | CASSYRVGETQYF
TRBJ2-2 | few | TRBD1 | TRBV7-8 | TGTGCCAGCAGACGGGACAGGGGGAACACCGGGGAGCTGTTTTTT | CASRRDRGNTGELFF
TRBJ2-3 | few | . | TRBV5-1 | TGCGCCAGCAGCTTGGAGGGGATAGCAGATACGCAGTATTTT | CASSLEGIADTQYF
TRBJ2-5 | . | . | TRBV14 | TGTGCCAGCAGCCAGGAGGGGAACCAAGAGACCCAGTACTTC | CASSQEGNQETQYF
TRBJ2-1 | . | . | TRBV12-3/TRBV12-4 | TGTGCCAGCAGTCCACCCGGGAGAGTGCAGTTCTTC | CASSPPGRVQFF
TRBJ2-7 | . | . | TRBV27 | TGTGCCAGCAGTACTACAGACCCTACGAGCTCCTACGAGCAGTACTTC | CASSTTDPTSSYEQYF
TRBJ2-7 | many | TRBD1 | TRBV28 | TGTGCCAGCAACCCAGACAGGGGGCGAGGACCTTCCTACGAGCAGTACTTC | CASNPDRGRGPSYEQYF
TRBJ2-5 | . | . | TRBV6-1 | TGTGCCAGCAGGAGAAGGGCCCAAGAGACCCAGTACTTC | CASRRRAQETQYF
TRBJ2-7 | few | TRBD2 | TRBV5-5 | TGTGCCAGCACCCTGGGACTAGCGGGAGGGCCCTCCGAGCAGTACTTC | CASTLGLAGGPSEQYF
TRBJ2-7 | many | . | TRBV5-1 | TGCGCCAGCAGCTTGCGCGAGCAGTACTTC | CASSLREQYF
TRBJ2-1 | . | TRBD2 | TRBV12-3/TRBV12-4 | TGTGCCAGCAGTAGGCGGGAGGGCCGAAATGAGCAGTTCTTC | CASSRREGRNEQFF
TRBJ1-2 | few | TRBD1 | TRBV20-1 | TGCAGTGCTATACCCGGGACAGGCGGACGGTATGGCTACACCTTC | CSAIPGTGGRYGYTF
TRBJ2-5 | once | . | TRBV12-3/TRBV12-4 | TGTACCTTCAGTTTGAAAGGCGCTTTTTCACAGGGCCAAGAGACCCAGTACTTC | CTFSLKGAFSQGQETQYF
TRBJ1-4 | few | TRBD1 | TRBV7-2 | TGTGCCAGCAGCAGACAGGGCCAAAATGAAAAACTGTTTTTT | CASSRQGQNEKLFF
TRBJ2-5 | few | TRBD1 | TRBV12-3/TRBV12-4 | TGTGCCAGCAGTTTGGGACAGTTATTGGGAGAGACCCAGTACTTC | CASSLGQLLGETQYF
TRBJ1-4 | . | TRBD1 | TRBV28 | TGTGCCAGCAGTCTCACGGATACAGGGGCAAAACTGTTTTTT | CASSLTDTGAKLFF
TRBJ1-5 | many | . | TRBV7-8 | TGTGCCAGCAGCTTCGGGCCTCGCAATCAGCCCCAGCATTTT | CASSFGPRNQPQHF
TRBJ2-7 | . | TRBD2 | TRBV20-1 | TGCAGTGCGCAGGGACTAGCGCGGGAGCAGTACTTC | CSAQGLAREQYF
TRBJ1-1 | . | . | TRBV3-1 | TGTGCCAGCAGCCAAGTTAAGAACACTGAAGCTTTCTTT | CASSQVKNTEAFF
TRBJ2-3 | many | TRBD2 | TRBV24-1 | TGTGCCACCAATGGCGGGAGAGGAAATACGCAGTATTTT | CATNGGRGNTQYF
TRBJ2-7 | . | . | TRBV7-2 | TGTGCCAGCAGCCGGGACAATTCCTACGAGCAGTACTTC | CASSRDNSYEQYF
TRBJ2-1 | . | TRBD2 | TRBV27 | TGTGCCAGCAGCCCCCGGAGGGGGACTAGGGTCTACAATGAGCAGTTCTTC | CASSPRRGTRVYNEQFF
TRBJ1-5 | few | TRBD1 | TRBV10-2 | TGCGCCAGCAGTGAGTCGGCCGGACAGGCCCAGCCCCAGCATTTT | CASSESAGQAQPQHF
TRBJ2-3 | . | . | TRBV4-3 | TGCGCCAGCAGCCAAGGAGGGGGGACTGCCACAGATACGCAGTATTTT | CASSQGGGTATDTQYF
TRBJ1-6 | few | . | TRBV7-2 | TGTGCCAGCAAACCCTCCCTCCGAGGCCGGAATTCACCCCTCCACTTT | CASKPSLRGRNSPLHF
TRBJ2-5 | many | . | TRBV29-1 | TGCAGCGTCGACCGGGGGCAAGAGACCCAGTACTTC | CSVDRGQETQYF
TRBJ2-1 | many | . | TRBV20-1 | TGCAGTGCTCGAGGATCCTACAATGAGCAGTTCTTC | CSARGSYNEQFF
TRBJ2-3 | few | . | TRBV11-2 | TGTGCCAGCAGCCCCGGAGGGGTGAGGACAGATACGCAGTATTTT | CASSPGGVRTDTQYF
TRBJ1-1 | . | . | TRBV6-6 | TGTGCCAGCAGGCAAATGAACACTGAAGCTTTCTTT | CASRQMNTEAFF
TRBJ2-2 | few | . | TRBV7-2 | TGTGCCAGCAGCTTAGGTCCCCCGGGAGCAGGCTCCGGGGAGCTGTTTTTT | CASSLGPPGAGSGELFF
TRBJ1-1 | few | . | TRBV19 | TGTGCCATCATCTCTGGTGGTGGTACTGAAGCTTTCTTT | CAIISGGGTEAFF
TRBJ2-1 | many | TRBD2 | TRBV15 | TGTGCCACCAGCAGGAGGGAGGGTAGTAGGTCCTACAATGAGCAGTTCTTC | CATSRREGSRSYNEQFF
TRBJ2-1 | few | . | TRBV29-1 | TGCAGCGCCCACAGGGCTAGCTCCTACAATGAGCAGTTCTTC | CSAHRASSYNEQFF
TRBJ2-7 | few | . | TRBV7-9 | TGTGCCATCCTCTCCCAACCGCCCTACGAGCAGTACTTC | CAILSQPPYEQYF
TRBJ2-3 | . | TRBD2 | TRBV29-1 | TGCAGCGTCACTAGCGGGAGCTCAGATACGCAGTATTTT | CSVTSGSSDTQYF
TRBJ2-2 | few | TRBD1 | TRBV20-1 | TGCAGTGCTAGAGTGAGGACAGGGGTCCCCGGGGAGCTGTTTTTT | CSARVRTGVPGELFF
TRBJ2-1 | many | TRBD2 | TRBV20-1 | TGCAGTGCTAGAGGTCCGGGACTAGCGGATTACAATGAGCAGTTCTTC | CSARGPGLADYNEQFF
TRBJ1-1 | few | . | TRBV30 | TGTGCCTGGAGCGACAAAGGGTCTGGCGCTGAAGCTTTCTTT | CAWSDKGSGAEAFF
TRBJ2-3 | few | TRBD2 | TRBV3-1 | TGTGCCAGCAGCCAAGGGGAGGGGATGGGAGCAGCAGATACGCAGTATTTT | CASSQGEGMGAADTQYF
TRBJ2-3 | . | . | TRBV18 | TGTGCCAGCTCACCACTAGCGAAGACCACAGATACGCAGTATTTT | CASSPLAKTTDTQYF
TRBJ2-2 | few | TRBD1 | TRBV28 | TGTGCCAGCAGTTCATCCTCAGGGGTGACAGGGTTAGTGACCGGGGAGCTGTTTTTT | CASSSSSGVTGLVTGELFF
TRBJ1-1 | . | . | TRBV29-1 | TGCAGCGTCAGGCCAACCGTGAACACTGAAGCTTTCTTT | CSVRPTVNTEAFF
TRBJ2-1 | few | TRBD2 | TRBV6-5 | TGTGCCAGCAGTTACCTTGTGTCTAGCGGAGCCTACAATGAGCAGTTCTTC | CASSYLVSSGAYNEQFF
TRBJ1-4 | . | . | TRBV28 | TGTGCCAGCAGGCGCCCTACAGGGTCAACTAATGAAAAACTGCTTTTT | CASRRPTGSTNEKLLF
TRBJ2-7 | many | . | TRBV7-2 | TGTGCCAGCAGCTCGGACTTCTCCGAGCAGTACTTC | CASSSDFSEQYF
TRBJ1-1 | . | . | TRBV6-2/TRBV6-3 | TGTGCCAGCAGTTTCCTCCAGGGAGTCGAAGCTTTCTTT | CASSFLQGVEAFF
TRBJ1-1 | many | . | TRBV29-1 | TGCAGCGCCGAGGTCAGTTTGAACACTGAAGCTTTCTTT | CSAEVSLNTEAFF
TRBJ2-2 | . | . | TRBV6-1 | TGTGCCAGCAGGAGGGGGATCGGGGAGCTGTTTTTT | CASRRGIGELFF
TRBJ2-5 | few | . | TRBV21-1 | TGTGCCAGCAGCAAAGTTTGTCCGGAGGGGGTTGAGACCCAGTACTTC | CASSKVCPEGVETQYF
TRBJ2-7 | . | . | TRBV10-3 | TGTGCCATCAGTGAGTCGAAGGAACAGCAGTACTTC | CAISESKEQQYF
TRBJ1-2 | . | . | TRBV19 | TGTGCCAGTAGTGAGTCAAATAGCCCCACTGACTATGGCTACACCTTC | CASSESNSPTDYGYTF
TRBJ2-7 | . | . | TRBV5-6 | TGTGCCAGCAGGGGTCGGGTGAGAGGACACTACGAGCAGTACTTC | CASRGRVRGHYEQYF
TRBJ2-6 | few | . | TRBV11-2 | TGTGCCAGCAGCTTAAAGGTTGTAAGGAACTCTGGGGCCAACGTCCTGACTTTC | CASSLKVVRNSGANVLTF
TRBJ2-5 | . | . | TRBV24-1 | TGTGCCACCAGTGACCCGAGGAGGGGCATAGAGACCCAGTACTTC | CATSDPRRGIETQYF
TRBJ2-5 | . | . | TRBV9 | TGTGCCAGCAGCGTAGATGGGGACCCCGACGGCGGGCAAGAAGAGACCCAGTACTTC | CASSVDGDPDGGQEETQYF
TRBJ2-7 | few | . | TRBV20-1 | TGCAGTGCCTCAAACAGAAGGGACGGGACCTACGAGCAGTACTTC | CSASNRRDGTYEQYF
TRBJ2-7 | . | . | TRBV6-2/TRBV6-3 | TGTGCCAGCACTCTAAGAAGCCGGTTCGGCCACGAGCAGTACTTC | CASTLRSRFGHEQYF